This passage covers 7 T cell receptor beta chains from one sample sequenced in a study of metastatic and nonmetastatic thyroid tumors. Thyroid surgery was preceded by no treatment in any patient. TCRdb redid the clone calls on the PCR reads using MiXCR. The sample includes 9,000 or so clones, over 12% of them seen just once. The specimen was blood. All receptors derive from a female donor with papillary thyroid cancer or a benign thyroid nodule (not recorded which). Some clones in this sample may be carry-over from other donors' samples.

This clone was seen many times. The gene calls are TRBV9 and TRBJ2-3; no clear D gene. The germline V gene has CDR1 SGDLS and CDR2 YYNGEE. The CDR3 runs to 14 residues. V dropped 2 bases and J dropped 4 bases, with 11 bases sitting between them. The CDR3 spells CASSVSPDPDTQYF. DNA for the CDR3: TGTGCCAGCAGCGTTTCCCCTGACCCAGATACGCAGTATTTT.

The chain carries TRBV20-1 and TRBJ2-7; 10 nucleotides match TRBD2. The V and J ends lost 7 bases and 4 bases, in that order; junction bases with no gene match: 10. Germline V CDR1 and CDR2: DFQATT, SNEGSKA (reference sequence). The CDR3 length is 14 residues. The CDR3 DNA reads TGCAGTGTTAGTACAGCGGGGGGGCATTACGAGCAGTACTTC. Translating it yields CSVSTAGGHYEQYF.

By frequency in the sample, this clone is medium-sized. The chain recombines TRBV10-3 with TRBJ1-1, with TRBD1 matching over 7 bases. The length of the CDR3 is 15 residues. With V trimmed by 2 bases and J by 6 bases, 9 bases remained unmatched. CDR1 and CDR2 from the germline V gene are ENHRY and SYGVKD. The CDR3 reads CAISEREGAGAEAFF. CDR3 nucleotide sequence: TGTGCCATCAGTGAGAGGGAGGGGGCTGGGGCTGAAGCTTTCTTT.

This clone is categorized as medium-sized. The rearrangement links TRBV19 to TRBJ2-3; 9 bases fit TRBD2. The CDR3 runs to 15 residues. The germline V gene has CDR1 LNHDA and CDR2 SQIVND (reference sequence). V was pared by 5 bases and J by 4 bases, with 7 bases of the junction left unmatched. CDR3 DNA sequence: TGTGCCAGTAGTGGGCGGGAGGGCCGTTCAGATACGCAGTATTTT. This codes for CASSGREGRSDTQYF.

This clone was seen ten or more times. The genes are TRBV12-3 or TRBV12-4 and TRBJ2-7, with 7 bases lining up with TRBD2. Germline trimming cut 8 bases from V and 8 bases from J; bases unmatched to any gene: 12. The CDR3 has 13 amino acids. This chain's CDR3 is CASSWGGTPKQYF. CDR3 bases: TGTGCCAGCTCTTGGGGGGGGACCCCAAAGCAGTACTTC.

This clone was observed at least ten times. In DNA form, the CDR3 reads TGTGCCAGCAGCACCCACTCGGAAGTCCAAGAGACCCAGTACTTC. This codes for CASSTHSEVQETQYF. V is TRBV5-4 and J is TRBJ2-5, with no clear D. Germline V lookup: CDR1 SGHNT, CDR2 YYREEE (reference sequence). V gave up 4 bases and J gave up 1 base, with 14 bases separating them. The CDR3 is made up of 15 amino acids.

This clone counts as medium-sized. This rearrangement joins TRBV20-1 to TRBJ2-7; 11 nucleotides match TRBD2. The CDR3 is made up of 13 amino acids. Germline CDR1 and CDR2: DFQATT and SNEGSKA (reference sequence). J gave up 7 bases and V 5 bases, and 7 bases lay outside the gene matches. CDR3 amino acids: CSARLAGTWEQYF. The CDR3 DNA is TGCAGTGCTCGACTAGCGGGGACGTGGGAGCAGTACTTC.